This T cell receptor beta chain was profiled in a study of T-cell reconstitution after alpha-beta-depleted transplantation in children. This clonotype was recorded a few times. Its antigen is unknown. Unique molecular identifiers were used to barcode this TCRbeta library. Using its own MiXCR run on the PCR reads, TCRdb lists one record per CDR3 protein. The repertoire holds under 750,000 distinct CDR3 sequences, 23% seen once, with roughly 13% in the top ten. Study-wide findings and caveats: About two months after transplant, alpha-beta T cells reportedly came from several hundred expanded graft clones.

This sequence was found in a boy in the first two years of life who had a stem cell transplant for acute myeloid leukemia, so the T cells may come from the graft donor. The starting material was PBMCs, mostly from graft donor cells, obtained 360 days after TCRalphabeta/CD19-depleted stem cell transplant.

The chain's CDR3 is CASSQDVTLSTDTQYF. In DNA, the CDR3 is TGCGCCAGCAGCCAAGATGTCACGCTGAGCACAGATACGCAGTATTTT. V gene TRBV4-3 combines with J gene TRBJ2-3; no reliable D call. This CDR3 is 16 amino acids long. Germline CDR1 and CDR2: LGHNA and YSLEER. Between the trimmed V and J ends, which lost 0 bases and 0 bases, there was a span of 10 bases.